This paragraph covers one T cell receptor (beta chain) sequence. Here immunoSEQ multiplex PCR was the method, and the copy in TCRdb shows in-frame clones only, minus some. The sample holds approximately 220,000 clones, about 83% seen once. This specimen comes from a study of blood T cell repertoires in COVID-19. V dropped 6 bases and J dropped 8; count of bases not matched to a gene: 8. Per germline, CDR1 MNHEY and CDR2 SVGEGT. The CDR3 is made up of 15 amino acids. Sequenced material: PBMCs or T cells enriched from blood (not recorded which). The origin of this receptor is a middle-aged woman who had recovered from COVID-19. This sequence joins TRBV6-2 or TRBV6-3 and TRBJ2-1; the match to TRBD2 covers 12 bases. The CDR3 loop is CASSDLAGGGDEQFF. The CDR3 DNA reads as TGTGCCAGCAGCGACCTAGCGGGAGGGGGCGATGAGCAGTTCTTC.